This TCR beta chain was recorded in a study of Ad26.COV2.S vaccination and SARS-CoV-2 variants (dated by TCRdb to 2020 to 2022). About the full investigation: Donors in the vaccine arm were drawn from COV1001, a phase I-IIa trial of Ad26.COV2.S in healthy adults that was multicentre, randomized, double-blind and placebo-controlled. The TCR-sequenced set comprised about 32 samples: approximately 19 Ad26.COV2.S vaccine recipients, 5 placebo recipients and 8 SARS-CoV-2 convalescent individuals. Trial participants were randomized into five groups of five, in which low-dose or high-dose Ad26.COV2.S was given once or twice, or placebo was given on both occasions. Sequencing of the TCRbeta repertoire served to evaluate the specificity and breadth of SARS-CoV-2-reactive T cell receptors following Ad26.COV2.S vaccination. Investigators did not know the trial group allocation while performing experiments and assessing outcomes. Ad26.COV2.S was given intramuscularly at 5x10^10 or 1x10^11 viral particles, as a single shot or as two shots 56 days apart. The study at large found these results: The study was not powered to compare responses between vaccine doses or regimens. It was noted by the authors that total T cell responses may have been underestimated by the TCR breadth and depth analyses. After vaccination, substantial breadth of spike-specific CD8+ and CD4+ T cell responses was reported. Comparable non-spike TCR breadth was observed between vaccine and placebo recipients, consistent with only spike being contained in the vaccine. Ad26.COV2.S recipients had higher spike-specific TCR breadth than placebo recipients (P = 0.0014).

Regarding this clone: Its target antigen remains unknown. The record has no base qualities; no much larger clone is one base away.

The CDR3 measures 11 amino acids from cysteine to phenylalanine. Only CDR3 DNA remains: 33 bases, in frame from the first base. Trimming removed 7 bases from V and 9 bases from J, leaving 10 bases between the germline ends. For CDR1 and CDR2, the germline V gene lists MNHEY and SVGAGI. The intended sense of this specimen's treatment or condition label: approximately 18 received Ad26.COV2.S at low or high dose, single or two shots; several received placebo; per-sample allocation not given. For vaccine and placebo recipients, repertoires were sequenced using samples collected on day 63 after the first injection. Between 29 July and 7 August 2020, Cohort 1b enrolled about 27 adults aged 18-55 years at one site in Boston, USA. Ad26.COV2.S was a replication-incompetent adenovirus type 26 vector expressing a prefusion-stabilized SARS-CoV-2 spike protein from the original Wuhan strain. TCRbeta CDR3 regions were sequenced with the immunoSEQ Assay. After extraction, genomic DNA underwent amplification by bias-controlled multiplex PCR, followed by high-throughput sequencing. As for the authors' bioinformatics: To quantify the absolute abundance of each unique TCRbeta CDR3 region, sequences were collapsed and filtered. T cell fraction was estimated by normalizing TCRbeta template counts to usable DNA, which was measured by amplifying reference genes present in all nucleated cells. Repertoire TCRs were annotated as SARS-CoV-2-specific by exact matching of V gene, CDR3 amino acid sequence and J gene to a known reactive TCR set. The reference SARS-CoV-2 TCR set was obtained from MIRA and was filtered for enrichment in COVID-19-positive ImmuneCODE repertoires, whereby public or cross-reactive TCRs were removed. Drawing on the MIRA antigens, annotated TCRs were analysed further at the level of specific ORF or position within ORF. Breadth was defined as the number of annotated unique rearrangements divided by the total number of unique productive rearrangements, and depth was defined as the summed frequency of the annotated unique rearrangements. Two-sided Wilcoxon rank-sum tests were used to compare TCR breadth between groups. TCRdb obtained this table from immuneACCESS and retained in-frame rearrangements with V and J assigned. These tables miss some clones; where compared with another copy, unresolved V genes account for less than half of the shortfall, and the remainder is unexplained. Clonal size and the V and J genes are those of that table, whereas D and trimming came from the DNA. The sample table lists about 350,000 clones, about 87% of them with a count of one. The top ten clonotypes cover roughly 6% of the sample.

Sequenced material: peripheral blood, taken in a trial of Ad26.COV2.S vaccine versus placebo. The TCR was taken from a person between 18 and 59 years old who received the Ad26.COV2.S COVID-19 vaccine or a placebo. Rearrangement joined TRBV6-5 to TRBJ2-1, with a weak D call of TRBD2 (5 bases match). The CDR3 loop reads CASKLVGEQFF. The DNA sequence follows: TGTGCCAGCAAACTAGTTGGTGAGCAGTTCTTC.